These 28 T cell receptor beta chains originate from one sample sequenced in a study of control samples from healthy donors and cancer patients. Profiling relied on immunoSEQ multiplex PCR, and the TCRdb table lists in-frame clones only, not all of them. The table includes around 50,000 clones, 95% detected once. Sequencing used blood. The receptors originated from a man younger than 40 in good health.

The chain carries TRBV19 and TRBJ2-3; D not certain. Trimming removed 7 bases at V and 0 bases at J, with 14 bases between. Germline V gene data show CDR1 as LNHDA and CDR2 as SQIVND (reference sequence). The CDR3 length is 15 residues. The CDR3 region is CASTGRATSTDTQYF. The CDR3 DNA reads TGTGCCAGTACTGGACGGGCAACTAGCACAGATACGCAGTATTTT.

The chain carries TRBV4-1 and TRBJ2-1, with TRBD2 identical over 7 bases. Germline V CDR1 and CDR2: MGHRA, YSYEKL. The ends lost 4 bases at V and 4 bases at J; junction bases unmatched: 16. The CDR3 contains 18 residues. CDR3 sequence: CASSLRPPDGRYYNEQFF. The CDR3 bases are TGCGCCAGCAGCCTCCGGCCCCCAGACGGGAGGTATTACAATGAGCAGTTCTTC.

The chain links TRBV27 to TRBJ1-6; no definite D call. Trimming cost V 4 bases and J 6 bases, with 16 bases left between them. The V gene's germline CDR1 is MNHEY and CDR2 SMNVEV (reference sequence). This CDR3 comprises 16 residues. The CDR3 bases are TGTGCCAGCAGTTCCCCCGTCCTGGCCTCTAATTCACCCCTCCACTTT. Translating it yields CASSSPVLASNSPLHF.

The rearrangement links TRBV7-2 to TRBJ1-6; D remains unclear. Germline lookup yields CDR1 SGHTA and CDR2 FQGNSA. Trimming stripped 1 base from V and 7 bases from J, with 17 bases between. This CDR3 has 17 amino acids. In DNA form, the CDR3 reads TGTGCCAGCAGCTTAGTGGGCAGCCCATCGAGAAATTCACCCCTCCACTTT. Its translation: CASSLVGSPSRNSPLHF.

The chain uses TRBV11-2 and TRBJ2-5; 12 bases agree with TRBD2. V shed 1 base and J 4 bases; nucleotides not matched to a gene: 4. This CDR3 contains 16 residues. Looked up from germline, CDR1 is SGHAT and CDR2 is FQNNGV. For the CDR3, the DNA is TGTGCCAGCAGCTTAGGTAGACTAGCGGGAGTAGAGACCCAGTACTTC. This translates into CASSLGRLAGVETQYF.

CDR3 in amino acids: CASSLVGRESQHF. The CDR3 DNA follows: TGTGCCAGCAGTTTAGTGGGTCGAGAATCCCAGCATTTT. The chain uses TRBV12-3 or TRBV12-4 and TRBJ1-5; D gene unclear. The CDR3 is 13 residues long. V was cut by 1 base and J by 11 bases, with 12 bases left in between.

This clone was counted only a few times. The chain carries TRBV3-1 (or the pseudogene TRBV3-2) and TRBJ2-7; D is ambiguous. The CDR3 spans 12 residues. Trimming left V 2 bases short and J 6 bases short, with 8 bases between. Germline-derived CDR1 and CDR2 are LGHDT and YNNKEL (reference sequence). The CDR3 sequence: CASSQSPAEQYF. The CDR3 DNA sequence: TGTGCCAGCAGCCAAAGTCCAGCCGAGCAGTACTTC.

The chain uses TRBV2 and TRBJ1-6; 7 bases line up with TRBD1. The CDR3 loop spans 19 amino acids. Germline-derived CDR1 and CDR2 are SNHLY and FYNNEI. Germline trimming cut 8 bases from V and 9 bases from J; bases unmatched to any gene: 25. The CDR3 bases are TGTGCCAGCGGTACCGGACAGGTCGGATCCCCCGGGGCGGGTTCACCCCTCCACTTT. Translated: CASGTGQVGSPGAGSPLHF.

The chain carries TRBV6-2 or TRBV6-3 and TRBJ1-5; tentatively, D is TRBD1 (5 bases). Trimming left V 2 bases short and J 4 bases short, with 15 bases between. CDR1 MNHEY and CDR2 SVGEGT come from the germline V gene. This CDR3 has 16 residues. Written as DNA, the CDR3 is TGTGCCAGCAGTTACAAACCTGGGACGGATAATCAGCCCCAGCATTTT. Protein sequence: CASSYKPGTDNQPQHF.

The CDR3 region has the DNA TGTGCCAGCAGCTTAGGAGGGTTTGCTGAAAAACTGTTTTTT. Translation: CASSLGGFAEKLFF. J is TRBJ1-4 and V is TRBV7-2; D not resolved. Germline CDR1 and CDR2: SGHTA and FQGNSA. CDR3 length: 14 amino acids. V was trimmed by 1 base and J by 7 bases, leaving 10 bases between them.

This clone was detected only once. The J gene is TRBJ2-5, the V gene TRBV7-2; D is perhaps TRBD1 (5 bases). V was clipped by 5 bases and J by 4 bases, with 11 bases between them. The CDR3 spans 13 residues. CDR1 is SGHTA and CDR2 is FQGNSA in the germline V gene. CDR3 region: CASSGTGRETQYF. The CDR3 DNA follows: TGTGCCAGCAGCGGAACAGGTCGAGAGACCCAGTACTTC. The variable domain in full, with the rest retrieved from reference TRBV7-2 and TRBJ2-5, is GAGVSQSPSNKVTEKGKDVELRCDPISGHTALYWYRQSLGQGLEFLIYFQGNSAPDKSGLPSDRFSAERTGGSVSTLTIQRTQQEDSAVYLCASSGTGRETQYFGPGTRLLVL.

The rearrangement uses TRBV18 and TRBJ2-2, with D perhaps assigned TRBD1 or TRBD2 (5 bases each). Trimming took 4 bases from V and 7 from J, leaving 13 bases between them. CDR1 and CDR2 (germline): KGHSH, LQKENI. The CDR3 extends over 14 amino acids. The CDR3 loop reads CASSLDRGYGELFF. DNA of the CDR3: TGTGCCAGCTCACTTGACCGGGGCTACGGGGAGCTGTTTTTT.

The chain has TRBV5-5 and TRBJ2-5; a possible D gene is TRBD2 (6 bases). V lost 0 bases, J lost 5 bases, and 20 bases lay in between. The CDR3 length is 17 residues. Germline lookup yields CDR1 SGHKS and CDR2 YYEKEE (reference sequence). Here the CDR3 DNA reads TGTGCCAGCAGCTTGGAGGTAGGGGCGGGATCATCGGAGACCCAGTACTTC. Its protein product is CASSLEVGAGSSETQYF.

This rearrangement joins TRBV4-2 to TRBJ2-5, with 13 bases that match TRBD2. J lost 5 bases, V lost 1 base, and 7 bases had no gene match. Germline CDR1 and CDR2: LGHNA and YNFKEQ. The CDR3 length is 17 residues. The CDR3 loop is CASSQGTSGRARETQYF. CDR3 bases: TGTGCCAGCAGCCAAGGTACTAGCGGGAGGGCCCGGGAGACCCAGTACTTC.

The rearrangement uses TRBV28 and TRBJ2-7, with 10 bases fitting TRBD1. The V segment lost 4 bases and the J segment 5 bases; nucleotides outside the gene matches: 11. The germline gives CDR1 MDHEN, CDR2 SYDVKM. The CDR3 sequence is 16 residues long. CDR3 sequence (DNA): TGTGCCAGCAGTTCCGGGACAGGGGCGAGGGGACACGAGCAGTACTTC. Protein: CASSSGTGARGHEQYF. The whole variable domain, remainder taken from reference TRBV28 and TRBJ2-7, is DVKVTQSSRYLVKRTGEKVFLECVQDMDHENMFWYRQDPGLGLRLIYFSYDVKMKEKGDIPEGYSVSREKKERFSLILESASTNQTSMYLCASSSGTGARGHEQYFGPGTRLTVT.

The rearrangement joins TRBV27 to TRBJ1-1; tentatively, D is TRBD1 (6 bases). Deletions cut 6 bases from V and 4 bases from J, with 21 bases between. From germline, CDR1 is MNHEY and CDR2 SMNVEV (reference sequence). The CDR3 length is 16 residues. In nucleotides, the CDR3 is TGTGCCAGCAGCCCCCGGGGGGCGGGAGGGATCACTGAAGCTTTCTTT. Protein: CASSPRGAGGITEAFF.

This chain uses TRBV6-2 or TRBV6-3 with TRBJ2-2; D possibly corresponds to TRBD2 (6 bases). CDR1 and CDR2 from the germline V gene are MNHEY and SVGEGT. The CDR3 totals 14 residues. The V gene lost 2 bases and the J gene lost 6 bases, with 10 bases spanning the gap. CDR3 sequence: CASSYRGGSGELFF. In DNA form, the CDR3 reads TGTGCCAGCAGTTACAGGGGAGGTTCCGGGGAGCTGTTTTTT.

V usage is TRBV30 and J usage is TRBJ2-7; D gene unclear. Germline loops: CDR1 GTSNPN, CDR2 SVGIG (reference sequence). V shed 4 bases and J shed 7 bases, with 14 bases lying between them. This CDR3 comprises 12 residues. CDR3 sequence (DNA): TGTGCCTGGACCCCGGGCCCGGGTGAGCAGTACTTC. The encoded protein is CAWTPGPGEQYF.

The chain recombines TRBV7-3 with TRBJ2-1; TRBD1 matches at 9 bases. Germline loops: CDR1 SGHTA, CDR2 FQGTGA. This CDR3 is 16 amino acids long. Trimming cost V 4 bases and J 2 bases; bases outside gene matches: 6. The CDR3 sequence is CASSSTGTGTYNEQFF. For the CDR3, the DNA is TGTGCCAGCAGCTCCACCGGGACAGGGACCTACAATGAGCAGTTCTTC.

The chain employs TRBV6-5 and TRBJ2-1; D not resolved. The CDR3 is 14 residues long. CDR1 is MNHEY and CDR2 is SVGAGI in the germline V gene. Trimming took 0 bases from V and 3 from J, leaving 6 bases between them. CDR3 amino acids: CASSYSRIYNEQFF. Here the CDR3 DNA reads TGTGCCAGCAGTTACTCGCGGATCTACAATGAGCAGTTCTTC.

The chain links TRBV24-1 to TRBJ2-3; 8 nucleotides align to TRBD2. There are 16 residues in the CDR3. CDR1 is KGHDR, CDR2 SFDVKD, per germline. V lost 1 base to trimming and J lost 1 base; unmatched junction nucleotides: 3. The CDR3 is CATSDFRREGTDTQYF. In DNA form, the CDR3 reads TGTGCCACCAGTGATTTTAGGCGGGAGGGCACAGATACGCAGTATTTT.

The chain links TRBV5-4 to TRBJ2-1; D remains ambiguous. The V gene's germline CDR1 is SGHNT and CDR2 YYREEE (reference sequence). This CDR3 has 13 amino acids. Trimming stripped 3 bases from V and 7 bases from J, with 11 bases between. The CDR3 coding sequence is TGTGCCAGCAGCTCCACTTCGAGGAATGAGCAGTTCTTC. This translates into CASSSTSRNEQFF.

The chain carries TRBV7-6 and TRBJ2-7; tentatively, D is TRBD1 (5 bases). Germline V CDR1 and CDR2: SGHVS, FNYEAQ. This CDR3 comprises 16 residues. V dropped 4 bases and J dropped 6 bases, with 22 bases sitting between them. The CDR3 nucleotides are TGTGCCAGCAGCTCCCCTCTCGCAGGGCGCGTAGGCGAGCAGTACTTC. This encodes CASSSPLAGRVGEQYF. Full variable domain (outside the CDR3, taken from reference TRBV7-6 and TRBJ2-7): GAGVSQSPRYKVTKRGQDVALRCDPISGHVSLYWYRQALGQGPEFLTYFNYEAQQDKSGLPNDRFSAERPEGSISTLTIQRTEQRDSAMYRCASSSPLAGRVGEQYFGPGTRLTVT.

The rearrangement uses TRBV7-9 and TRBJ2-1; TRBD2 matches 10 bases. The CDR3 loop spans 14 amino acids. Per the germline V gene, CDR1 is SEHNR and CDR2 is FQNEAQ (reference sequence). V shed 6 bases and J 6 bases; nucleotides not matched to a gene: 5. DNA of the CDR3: TGTGCCAGCAGACCCGGGACTAGCGTCAATGAGCAGTTCTTC. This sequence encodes CASRPGTSVNEQFF.

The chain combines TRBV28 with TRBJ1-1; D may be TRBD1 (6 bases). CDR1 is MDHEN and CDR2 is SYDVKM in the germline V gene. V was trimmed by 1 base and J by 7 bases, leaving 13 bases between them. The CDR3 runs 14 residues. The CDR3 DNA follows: TGTGCCAGCAGTTTATTGATAGGGGGGATTGAAGCTTTCTTT. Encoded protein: CASSLLIGGIEAFF. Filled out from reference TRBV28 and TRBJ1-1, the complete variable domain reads DVKVTQSSRYLVKRTGEKVFLECVQDMDHENMFWYRQDPGLGLRLIYFSYDVKMKEKGDIPEGYSVSREKKERFSLILESASTNQTSMYLCASSLLIGGIEAFFGQGTRLTVV.

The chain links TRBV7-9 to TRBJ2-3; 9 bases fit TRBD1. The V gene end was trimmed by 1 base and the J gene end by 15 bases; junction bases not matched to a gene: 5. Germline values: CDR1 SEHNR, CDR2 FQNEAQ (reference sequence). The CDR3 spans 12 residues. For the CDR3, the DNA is TGTGCCAGCAGCTTAGAGAGGGACAGGGCTTATTTT. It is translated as CASSLERDRAYF.

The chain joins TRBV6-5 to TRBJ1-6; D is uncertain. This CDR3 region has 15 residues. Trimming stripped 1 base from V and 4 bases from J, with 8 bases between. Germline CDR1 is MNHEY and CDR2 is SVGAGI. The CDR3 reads CASSYFKAYNSPLHF. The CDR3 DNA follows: TGTGCCAGCAGTTACTTCAAGGCTTATAATTCACCCCTCCACTTT.

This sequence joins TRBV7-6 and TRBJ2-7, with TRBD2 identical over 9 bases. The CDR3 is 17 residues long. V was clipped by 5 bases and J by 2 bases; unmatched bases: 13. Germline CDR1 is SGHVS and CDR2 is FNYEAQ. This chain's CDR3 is CASSPALTSGITYEQYF. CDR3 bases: TGTGCCAGCAGCCCAGCCCTGACTAGCGGTATCACCTACGAGCAGTACTTC. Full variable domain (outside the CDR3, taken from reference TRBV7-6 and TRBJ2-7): GAGVSQSPRYKVTKRGQDVALRCDPISGHVSLYWYRQALGQGPEFLTYFNYEAQQDKSGLPNDRFSAERPEGSISTLTIQRTEQRDSAMYRCASSPALTSGITYEQYFGPGTRLTVT.